The entry below gives a single T cell receptor (beta chain) sequence along with its context. In the authors' methods: The assay estimated nucleated cells by amplifying reference gene primers. Sequenced by immunoSEQ multiplex PCR; TCRdb stores in-frame clones only, minus some. V and J calls and clone size are those listed in that table; D and trimming were worked out from the DNA. The sample has about 150,000 clones; roughly 84% are singletons. The data were obtained in a study of blood T cell repertoires in COVID-19. Study details: Collection of acute and convalescent COVID-19 samples took place in the United States, Italy and Spain. From T cells, B-cell-depleted T cells, or PBMCs came the material, which was cDNA or gDNA.

Germline CDR1 MGHRA, CDR2 YSYEKL. V was pared by 0 bases and J by 2 bases, with 13 bases between. There are 16 residues in the CDR3. The specimen was peripheral blood. This sequence joins TRBV4-1 and TRBJ1-2; no clear D gene. The TCR originated in a woman aged 80 or older with active or convalescent COVID-19. In DNA form, the CDR3 reads TGCGCCAGCAGCCAAGAGGGCTGGTCTTCAAACTATGGCTACACCTTC. Amino acids: CASSQEGWSSNYGYTF.